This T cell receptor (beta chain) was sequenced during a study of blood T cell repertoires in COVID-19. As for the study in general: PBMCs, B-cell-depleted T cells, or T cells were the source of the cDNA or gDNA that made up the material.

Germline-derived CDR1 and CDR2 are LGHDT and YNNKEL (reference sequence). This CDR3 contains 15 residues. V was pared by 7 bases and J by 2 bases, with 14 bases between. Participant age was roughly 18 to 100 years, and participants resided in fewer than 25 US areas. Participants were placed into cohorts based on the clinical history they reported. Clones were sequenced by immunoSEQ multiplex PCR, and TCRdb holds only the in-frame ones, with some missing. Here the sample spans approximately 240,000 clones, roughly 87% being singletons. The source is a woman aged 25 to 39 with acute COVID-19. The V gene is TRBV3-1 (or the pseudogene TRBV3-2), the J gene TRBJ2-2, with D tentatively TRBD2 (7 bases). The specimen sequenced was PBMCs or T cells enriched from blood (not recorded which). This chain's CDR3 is CASKRGGQNTGELFF. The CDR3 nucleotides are TGTGCCAGCAAGAGGGGGGGACAAAACACCGGGGAGCTGTTTTTT.